The rows below give T cell receptor beta chains drawn from one sample of a study of blood T cells in healthy people across ages. TCRdb fed the 5' RACE reads into MiXCR, producing one record per CDR3 protein. The data hold hundreds of thousands of distinct CDR3 sequences, with roughly 26% observed a single time. Sequenced material: blood. These receptor sequences come from a woman older than 75 in good health. Both conserved end residues are part of each CDR3. D genes are given only for firm matches. Expanded clones are given a class, and other clones once, few, many or no size at all.

j_call	v_call	d_call	clone_size	cdr3_nt	cdr3_aa
TRBJ1-1	TRBV9	-	once	TGTGCCAGCAGCGTAGGAGGGCCGCGAACTGAAGCTTTCTTT	CASSVGGPRTEAFF
TRBJ2-1	TRBV6-2/TRBV6-3	TRBD2	many	TGTGCCAGCAGTGAAACCCCGGGACTAGCGGGGGGCTCTTACAATGAGCAGTTCTTC	CASSETPGLAGGSYNEQFF
TRBJ2-4	TRBV11-3	TRBD2	-	TGTGCCAGCAGCTTAGTGGGGTCAGCGGGGGGACCTTCTAAAAACATTCAGTACTTC	CASSLVGSAGGPSKNIQYF
TRBJ2-5	TRBV3-1	TRBD1	many	TGTGCCAGCAGCCACGCGGGGACAGGGTGGGAGACCCAGTACTTC	CASSHAGTGWETQYF
TRBJ2-2	TRBV20-1	-	-	TGCAGTGCTAGAGTGTATTCAGGGGCCTATGGCACCGGGGAGCTGTTTTTT	CSARVYSGAYGTGELFF
TRBJ1-5	TRBV28	-	few	TGTGCCAGCAGTTTAAGGAGGAATGATCAGCCCCAGCATTTT	CASSLRRNDQPQHF
TRBJ2-2	TRBV10-1	TRBD2	-	TGCGCCAGCAGGGCGGGGGGGCCCACCGGGGAGCTGTTTTTT	CASRAGGPTGELFF
TRBJ1-1	TRBV18	-	-	TGTGCCAGCTCACCGTGGGGGACCAACACTGAAGCTTTCTTT	CASSPWGTNTEAFF
TRBJ1-5	TRBV6-2/TRBV6-3	TRBD1	-	TGTGCCAGCAGTTCTCCGGGACAGGGGCATCAGCCCCAGCATTTT	CASSSPGQGHQPQHF
TRBJ1-5	TRBV7-2	-	many	TGTGCCAGCAGCCTGAGCCCTACAGTAGCGCCCCAGCATTTT	CASSLSPTVAPQHF
TRBJ2-1	TRBV7-2	-	many	TGTGCCAGCAGCTTAGAGGGCAGGCCCCTATACAATGAGCAGTTCTTC	CASSLEGRPLYNEQFF
TRBJ1-6	TRBV7-9	-	-	TGTGCCAGCAGCCCTCTGAGGGCTCCTATTGATTCACCCCTCCACTTT	CASSPLRAPIDSPLHF
TRBJ2-5	TRBV6-2/TRBV6-3	TRBD2	many	TGTGCCAGCAGTCGGACGACTAGCGGGGGAGGGGCCCAGTACTTC	CASSRTTSGGGAQYF
TRBJ1-2	TRBV10-3	-	many	TGTGCCATCAGTGGAGGGAAAAGCTATGGCTACACCTTC	CAISGGKSYGYTF
TRBJ2-7	TRBV2	-	-	TGTGCCAGCAGGCAGGTGATCTCCTACAATGAGCAGTACTTC	CASRQVISYNEQYF
TRBJ2-7	TRBV11-2	TRBD1	few	TGTACCAGCAGCCTCGGACAGGGCGGGTTCCACGAGCAGTACTTC	CTSSLGQGGFHEQYF
TRBJ1-1	TRBV10-3	-	few	TGTGCCATCAGTGTATTGGCCCAGGGGAGCAACACTGAAGCTTTCTTT	CAISVLAQGSNTEAFF
TRBJ1-5	TRBV7-9	-	-	TGTGCCAGCAACCTAACGGTCGCGGACACCTACAAAGATAGCAATCAGCCCCAGCATTTT	CASNLTVADTYKDSNQPQHF
TRBJ2-1	TRBV20-1	-	many	TGCAGTGCTAGATTACTTTTGGAGCAGTTCTTC	CSARLLLEQFF
TRBJ2-7	TRBV7-2	TRBD2	-	TGTGCCAGCAGTTTAGTGGTTCTGGAGCGGGGGCCGATCGGGGTTGAGGCCCAGTACTTC	CASSLVVLERGPIGVEAQYF
TRBJ2-1	TRBV10-3	TRBD2	many	TGTGCCATCAGCTCCGGGGGGGCGGGATACAATGAGCAGTTCTTC	CAISSGGAGYNEQFF
TRBJ2-7	TRBV15	-	many	TGTGCCACCAGCAGAGTAGGGAGCCAGTACGAGCAGTACTTC	CATSRVGSQYEQYF
TRBJ1-5	TRBV20-1	TRBD1	many	TGCAGTGCCGTCGGGACAGGTTATAGCAATCAGCCCCAGCATTTT	CSAVGTGYSNQPQHF
TRBJ1-1	TRBV29-1	-	many	TGCAGCGGGATGGGGGCAATGAACACTGAAGCTTTCTTT	CSGMGAMNTEAFF
TRBJ1-1	TRBV7-9	-	many	TGTGCCAGCAGGTCCCTGGAAGGGTTGGGAACTGAAGCTTTCTTT	CASRSLEGLGTEAFF
TRBJ2-3	TRBV10-3	-	many	TGTGCCATCAGTGGAGTCCGGGGAATGGGCACAGATACGCAGTATTTT	CAISGVRGMGTDTQYF
TRBJ2-7	TRBV6-2/TRBV6-3	TRBD1	many	TGTGCCAGCAGTTCTCGACAGGGTGGGGCCTACGAGCAGTACTTC	CASSSRQGGAYEQYF
TRBJ1-2	TRBV7-6	-	few	TGTGCCAGCAGCTTAGCTTGGGGAAGGGTAACGAGGATCTATGGCTACACCTTC	CASSLAWGRVTRIYGYTF
TRBJ1-2	TRBV9	-	many	TGTGCCAGCAGCGTAGGGACGGGATCGGATGGCTACACCTTC	CASSVGTGSDGYTF
TRBJ2-5	TRBV20-1	-	-	TGCAGTGCTAGAGATCGGGAGGCAGGGGGACTCCAAGAGACCCAGTACTTC	CSARDREAGGLQETQYF
TRBJ2-7	TRBV12-3/TRBV12-4	TRBD1	many	TGTGCCAGCAGCACCAACCGGGACAGGAGCTACGAGCAGTACTTC	CASSTNRDRSYEQYF
TRBJ1-5	TRBV18	-	-	TGTGCCAGCTCACCGTCCCCTTGGAGGTATAGCGATCAGCCCCAGCATTTT	CASSPSPWRYSDQPQHF
TRBJ2-1	TRBV20-1	TRBD2	many	TGCAGTGCTAAAGGCGGGAGCTCCTACAATGAGCAGTTCTTC	CSAKGGSSYNEQFF
TRBJ2-1	TRBV6-1	TRBD2	-	TGTGCCAGCAGTGTGGGGCTGACTAGCGGGGGGGACAATGAGCAGTTCTTC	CASSVGLTSGGDNEQFF
TRBJ2-1	TRBV3-1	TRBD1	-	TGTGCCAGCCTACAGGGGGCGGGTTACAATGAGCAGTTCTTC	CASLQGAGYNEQFF
TRBJ2-7	TRBV9	TRBD2	-	TGTGCCAGCAGCCCAGCCGCGGGGCGGGGGGGCCATGAGCAGTACTTC	CASSPAAGRGGHEQYF
TRBJ1-2	TRBV3-1	TRBD1	-	TGTGCCAGCAGCCCGTCGCCCGGGACAGGGGGCCCCTCTAACTATGGCTACACCTTC	CASSPSPGTGGPSNYGYTF
TRBJ2-7	TRBV7-2	-	-	TGTGCCAGCAGCTTTTCAGCGGCGGTCTACGAGCAGTACTTC	CASSFSAAVYEQYF
TRBJ2-3	TRBV2	-	many	TGTGCCAGCAGCCCCAGACTAGTTGTCACAGATACGCAGTATTTT	CASSPRLVVTDTQYF
TRBJ1-2	TRBV28	-	many	TGTGCCAGCAGCCAGAGGGCCGACTATGGCTACACCTTC	CASSQRADYGYTF
TRBJ2-1	TRBV7-8	TRBD2	few	TGTGCCAGCAGCTTTGCCAGCGGGGGGGCCGGGGAGCAGTTCTTC	CASSFASGGAGEQFF
TRBJ1-4	TRBV29-1	-	-	TGCAGCGTTACGGGGGGAGGAACTAATGAAAAACTGTTTTTT	CSVTGGGTNEKLFF
TRBJ1-2	TRBV6-6	TRBD1	-	TGTGCCAGCAGTTACCAGGGGGCAAAGAACTATGGCTACACCTTC	CASSYQGAKNYGYTF
TRBJ2-3	TRBV3-1	TRBD2	-	TGTGCCAGCAGCCGCCGACTAGCGGGGGTCATAGATACGCAGTATTTT	CASSRRLAGVIDTQYF
TRBJ2-3	TRBV29-1	-	once	TGCAGCGTTGAGGAGGGGGGCCACACAGATACGCAGTATTTT	CSVEEGGHTDTQYF
TRBJ2-1	TRBV11-3	TRBD2	few	TGTGCCAGCAGCCACGCAACTAGCGCCTATTACAATGAGCAGTTCTTC	CASSHATSAYYNEQFF
TRBJ1-4	TRBV11-3	TRBD1	-	TGTGCCAGCAGCTTAGCAGTGACAGGGCCCGAAAAACTGTTTTTT	CASSLAVTGPEKLFF
TRBJ2-3	TRBV20-1	TRBD1	many	TGCAGTGCTCGGACAGGGGGAGCTAGCACAGATACGCAGTATTTT	CSARTGGASTDTQYF
TRBJ2-2	TRBV7-2	-	-	TGTGCCAGCAGCCCCAGGGGCGGGGAGCTGTTTTTT	CASSPRGGELFF
TRBJ2-1	TRBV6-5	TRBD2	many	TGTGCCAGCAGTTACTCGAGAGGACTAGCGGGGGTTAATGAGCAGTTCTTC	CASSYSRGLAGVNEQFF